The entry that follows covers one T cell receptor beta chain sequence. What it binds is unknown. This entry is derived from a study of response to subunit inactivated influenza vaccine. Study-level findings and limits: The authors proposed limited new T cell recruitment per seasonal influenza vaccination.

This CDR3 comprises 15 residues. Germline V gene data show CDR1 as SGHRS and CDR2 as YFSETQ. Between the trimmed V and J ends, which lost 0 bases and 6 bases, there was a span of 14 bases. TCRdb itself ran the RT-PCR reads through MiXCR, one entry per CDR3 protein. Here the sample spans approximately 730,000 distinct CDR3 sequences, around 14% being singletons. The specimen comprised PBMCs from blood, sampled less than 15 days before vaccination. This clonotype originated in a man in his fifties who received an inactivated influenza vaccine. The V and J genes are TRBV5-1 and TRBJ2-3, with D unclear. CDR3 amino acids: CASSLVATRADTQYF. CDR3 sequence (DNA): TGCGCCAGCAGCTTGGTTGCGACACGGGCGGATACGCAGTATTTT.